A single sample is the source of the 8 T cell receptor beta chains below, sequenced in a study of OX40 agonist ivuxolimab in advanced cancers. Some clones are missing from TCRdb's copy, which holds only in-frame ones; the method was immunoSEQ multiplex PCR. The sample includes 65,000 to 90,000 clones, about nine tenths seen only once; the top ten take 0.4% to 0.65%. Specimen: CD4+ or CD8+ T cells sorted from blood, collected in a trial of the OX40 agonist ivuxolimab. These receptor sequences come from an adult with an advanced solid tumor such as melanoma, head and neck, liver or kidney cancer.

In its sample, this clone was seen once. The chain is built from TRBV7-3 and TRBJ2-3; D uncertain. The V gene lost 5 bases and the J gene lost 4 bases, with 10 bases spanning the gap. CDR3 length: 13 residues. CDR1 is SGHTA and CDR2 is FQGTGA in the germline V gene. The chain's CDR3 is CASSREIADTQYF. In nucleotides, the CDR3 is TGTGCCAGCAGCCGAGAGATTGCAGATACGCAGTATTTT.

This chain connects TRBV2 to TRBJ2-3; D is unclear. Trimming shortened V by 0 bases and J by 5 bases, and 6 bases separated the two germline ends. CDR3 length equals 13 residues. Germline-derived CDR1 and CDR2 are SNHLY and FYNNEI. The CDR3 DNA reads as TGTGCCAGCAGTGAAGCTGGGATAGATACGCAGTATTTT. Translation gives CASSEAGIDTQYF.

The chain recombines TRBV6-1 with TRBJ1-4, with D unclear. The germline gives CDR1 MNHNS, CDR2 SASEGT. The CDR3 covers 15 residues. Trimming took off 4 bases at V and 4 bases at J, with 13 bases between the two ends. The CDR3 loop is CASSGTIASNEKLFF. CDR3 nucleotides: TGTGCCAGCAGTGGAACTATCGCGAGTAATGAAAAACTGTTTTTT.

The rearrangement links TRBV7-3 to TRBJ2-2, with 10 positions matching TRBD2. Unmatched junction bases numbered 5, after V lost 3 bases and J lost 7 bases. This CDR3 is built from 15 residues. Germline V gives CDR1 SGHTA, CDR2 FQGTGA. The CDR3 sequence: CASSLLAGEGGELFF. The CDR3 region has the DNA TGTGCCAGCAGCTTGCTAGCGGGAGAGGGCGGGGAGCTGTTTTTT.

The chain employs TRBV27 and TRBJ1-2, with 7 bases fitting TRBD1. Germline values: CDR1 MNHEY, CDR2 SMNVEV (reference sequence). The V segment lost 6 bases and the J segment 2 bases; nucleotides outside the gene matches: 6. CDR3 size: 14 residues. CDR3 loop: CASRRDSLNYGYTF. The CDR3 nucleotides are TGTGCCAGCAGACGGGACAGCTTAAACTATGGCTACACCTTC.

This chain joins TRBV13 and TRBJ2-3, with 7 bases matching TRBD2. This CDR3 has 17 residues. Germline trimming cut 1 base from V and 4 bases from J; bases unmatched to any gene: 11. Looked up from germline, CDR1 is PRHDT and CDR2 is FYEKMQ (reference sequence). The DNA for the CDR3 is TGTGCCAGCAGCTTAGCCCGGGCGGGAGATTGGGCAGATACGCAGTATTTT. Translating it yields CASSLARAGDWADTQYF.

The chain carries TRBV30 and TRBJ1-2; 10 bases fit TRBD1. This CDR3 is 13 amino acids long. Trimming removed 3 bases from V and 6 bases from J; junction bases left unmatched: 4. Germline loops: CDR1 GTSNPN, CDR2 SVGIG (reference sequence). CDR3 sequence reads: CAWSAGTGDGYTF. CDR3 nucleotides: TGTGCCTGGAGCGCCGGGACAGGGGATGGCTACACCTTC.

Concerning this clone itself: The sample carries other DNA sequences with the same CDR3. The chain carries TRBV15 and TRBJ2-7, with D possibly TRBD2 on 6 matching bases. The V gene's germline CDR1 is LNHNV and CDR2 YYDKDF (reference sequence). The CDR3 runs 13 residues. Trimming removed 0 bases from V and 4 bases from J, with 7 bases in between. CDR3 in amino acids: CATSREGGYEQYF. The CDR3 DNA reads TGTGCCACCAGCAGAGAGGGAGGATACGAGCAGTACTTC.